Listed here is a single TCR beta chain. Its antigen is still unknown. The assay was immunoSEQ multiplex PCR, and TCRdb's table has in-frame clones only and misses some. The table has about 25,000 clones, roughly 75% seen once. The sort gate was single viable CD3+CD4+CD8-CD45RO+ cells for memory CD4+ T cells. The sample originates from a study of memory CD4+ T cells and cytomegalovirus serostatus. Broader study findings: CD4+ memory repertoires contained about two fifths of the 164 reported CMV TCRbeta sequences.

The sequencing input was memory CD4+ T cells from blood. This TCR was sampled from an adult in good health and CMV-seronegative.

In DNA, the CDR3 is TGTGCCAGCTCACCACAGGGTATCTATGGCTACACCTTC. Translating gives CASSPQGIYGYTF. The chain couples TRBV18 to TRBJ1-2; no reliable D call. The V end was cut by 1 base, the J end by 4 bases, with 7 bases between. This CDR3 is built from 13 residues. Germline CDR1 is KGHSH and CDR2 is LQKENI.